Following are 25 T cell receptor beta chains from one sample sequenced in a study of early T cells in non-severe SARS-CoV-2 infection. Via MiXCR, TCRdb re-called the 5' RACE reads, giving one row per CDR3 protein. The table lists 87,000 or so distinct CDR3 sequences, approximately 13% of them singletons, with approximately 7% in the top ten. The sequencing input was whole blood. These receptor sequences come from an adult who was a healthcare worker with PCR-confirmed SARS-CoV-2 infection or an uninfected control (not recorded which).

This clonotype showed up many times. J is TRBJ1-3 and V is TRBV5-1; D unclear. From germline, CDR1 is SGHRS and CDR2 YFSETQ. Trimming stripped 0 bases from V and 0 bases from J, with 4 bases between. The CDR3 is made up of 14 amino acids. This chain's CDR3 is CASSLGGSGNTIYF. CDR3 bases: TGCGCCAGCAGCTTGGGCGGCTCTGGAAACACCATATATTTT.

This clonotype was recorded a few times. The chain carries TRBV5-1 and TRBJ2-1; the match to TRBD2 covers 9 bases. Looked up from germline, CDR1 is SGHRS and CDR2 is YFSETQ. V dropped 10 bases and J dropped 5; count of bases not matched to a gene: 7. The CDR3 is 13 residues long. The CDR3 DNA reads TGCGCCGGGGGTAGCGGGAGCGACAATGAGCAGTTCTTC. Translated, it gives CAGGSGSDNEQFF.

This clonotype was seen repeatedly, ten times or more. The chain is built from TRBV7-6 and TRBJ2-1; D is possibly TRBD2 (6 bases). Per the germline V gene, CDR1 is SGHVS and CDR2 is FNYEAQ. CDR3 length: 14 amino acids. Deletions cut 3 bases from V and 10 bases from J, with 16 bases between. The CDR3 is CASSFQSGRVEQFF. The CDR3 bases are TGTGCCAGCAGCTTTCAAAGCGGGCGCGTGGAGCAGTTCTTC.

In this sample, this clonotype turned up a few times. This rearrangement joins TRBV2 to TRBJ2-1; 7 nucleotides align to TRBD1. Unmatched junction bases numbered 7, after V lost 7 bases and J lost 7 bases. The germline V gene encodes CDR1 SNHLY and CDR2 FYNNEI. The CDR3 runs 13 residues. The CDR3 sequence is CASKETGWNEQFF. The CDR3 DNA sequence: TGTGCCAGCAAGGAGACAGGGTGGAATGAGCAGTTCTTC.

In this sample, this clonotype turned up many times. In nucleotides, the CDR3 is TGCAGTGCTAGAGGGGGCCAGGGCAATCAGCCCCAGCATTTT. Its protein product is CSARGGQGNQPQHF. The chain has TRBV20-1 and TRBJ1-5; D may be TRBD1 (5 bases). The CDR3 extends over 14 amino acids. V was trimmed by 1 base and J by 2 bases, leaving 9 bases between them. Germline CDR1 is DFQATT and CDR2 is SNEGSKA (reference sequence).

The chain joins TRBV28 to TRBJ2-2; 7 bases fit TRBD2. With V trimmed by 6 bases and J by 7 bases, 11 bases remained unmatched. Germline-derived CDR1 and CDR2 are MDHEN and SYDVKM. The CDR3 extends over 15 amino acids. CDR3 protein: CASRTDSPGGGELFF. CDR3 in DNA: TGTGCCAGCAGAACCGACAGCCCGGGGGGCGGGGAGCTGTTTTTT.

This clonotype was recorded many times. V usage is TRBV6-1 and J usage is TRBJ2-7; 7 bases align to TRBD2. CDR3 length: 18 residues. Germline V lookup: CDR1 MNHNS, CDR2 SASEGT. Losses at the gene ends were 7 bases for V and 3 bases for J; bases not matched to a gene: 21. The CDR3 DNA sequence: TGTGCCAGCACTTCGGACTACTACGGGGGGTTTTGGGGCTACGAGCAGTACTTC. Amino acid sequence: CASTSDYYGGFWGYEQYF.

This clonotype occurred many times. V gene TRBV20-1 combines with J gene TRBJ1-5; 10 nucleotides align to TRBD1. Germline V gene data show CDR1 as DFQATT and CDR2 as SNEGSKA (reference sequence). This CDR3 spans 19 amino acids. V gave up 0 bases and J gave up 2 bases; unmatched junction bases: 13. CDR3 protein: CSARDRQGAGGSGNQPQHF. The DNA of the CDR3 is TGCAGTGCTAGAGACCGACAGGGGGCAGGAGGAAGCGGCAATCAGCCCCAGCATTTT.

On this clonotype itself: This sequence may be a read error, since a much larger clone differs from it by one base. The V gene is TRBV7-9, the J gene TRBJ1-2, with no clear D. Germline-derived CDR1 and CDR2 are SEHNR and FQNEAQ (reference sequence). CDR3 size: 16 residues. DNA for the CDR3: TGTGCCACCAGCCGAGACATGACTGAATCCAACTATGGCTACACCTTC. Translation: CATSRDMTESNYGYTF.

This clonotype turned up a few times. CDR3 coding DNA: TGTGCCAGCAGGAAACCGGGACAAAGCAATCAGCCCCAGCATTTT. As protein: CASRKPGQSNQPQHF. This sequence joins TRBV6-2 or TRBV6-3 and TRBJ1-5; possible D gene TRBD1, 6 bases. The CDR3 is 15 residues long. The V and J ends lost 6 bases and 1 base respectively, with 13 bases between them. The germline V gene encodes CDR1 MNHEY and CDR2 SVGEGT.

This clonotype has just a few counts. The chain links TRBV12-5 to TRBJ1-2, with D perhaps TRBD1 (6 bases). Per germline, CDR1 LGHNT and CDR2 FRNRAP. The CDR3 runs 16 residues. Trimming shortened V by 7 bases and J by 2 bases, and 20 bases separated the two germline ends. CDR3 coding DNA: TGTGCTAGTGCCTCGCGGGGGGCAGGGGCGAACTATGGCTACACCTTC. Its translation is CASASRGAGANYGYTF.

This sequence joins TRBV20-1 and TRBJ2-7, with 10 bases identical to TRBD2. In germline, CDR1 is DFQATT, CDR2 SNEGSKA (reference sequence). The CDR3 has 14 residues. The CDR3 nucleotides are TGCAGCCAGATAGCGGGAGGCGCCGTAGACGAGCAGTACTTC. This encodes CSQIAGGAVDEQYF.

This clonotype came up a few times. The genes are TRBV30 and TRBJ2-4, with 12 bases matching TRBD2. CDR3 size: 14 residues. V trimming: 5 bases; J trimming: 4 bases; junction bases outside the gene matches: 3. Germline lookup yields CDR1 GTSNPN and CDR2 SVGIG (reference sequence). DNA for the CDR3: TGTGCCTGGCTAGCGGGAGGGGTGAAAAACATTCAGTACTTC. Protein sequence: CAWLAGGVKNIQYF.

In its sample, this clonotype was seen many times. J is TRBJ2-5 and V is TRBV27; 12 positions match TRBD2. The CDR3 has 15 residues. V dropped 4 bases and J dropped 0; count of bases not matched to a gene: 0. Germline assignment: CDR1 MNHEY and CDR2 SMNVEV (reference sequence). The CDR3 loop is CASSWTSGNQETQYF. The DNA of the CDR3 is TGTGCCAGCAGTTGGACTAGCGGGAACCAAGAGACCCAGTACTTC.

The chain recombines TRBV20-1 with TRBJ2-3; the D gene is possibly TRBD2 (5 bases). This CDR3 spans 13 amino acids. Germline CDR1 is DFQATT and CDR2 is SNEGSKA (reference sequence). The V gene lost 1 base and the J gene lost 4 bases, with 9 bases spanning the gap. The CDR3 protein is CSARVSGSDTQYF. DNA for the CDR3: TGCAGTGCTAGAGTTTCGGGGTCAGATACGCAGTATTTT.

This clonotype was counted at least ten times. This chain uses TRBV3-1 with TRBJ2-1, with TRBD2 identical over 11 bases. V lost 4 bases, J lost 2 bases, and 1 base stayed unmatched. The CDR3 has 15 amino acids. The germline V gene has CDR1 LGHDT and CDR2 YNNKEL (reference sequence). This CDR3 reads CASSLTSGTYNEQFF. Written as DNA, the CDR3 is TGTGCCAGCAGCCTGACTAGCGGGACCTACAATGAGCAGTTCTTC.

About this clonotype: A read error may account for a junction end that differs from germline. The V and J genes are TRBV27 and TRBJ1-6; no firm D call. This CDR3 comprises 17 residues. Germline assignment: CDR1 MNHEY and CDR2 SMNVEV (reference sequence). The CDR3 here is CASSLSPGSSYNSRLHF. DNA for the CDR3: TGTGCCAGCAGTCTTTCCCCGGGGAGCTCCTATAATTCACGCCTCCACTTT.

This chain uses TRBV7-6 with TRBJ2-3; D ambiguous. Germline loops: CDR1 SGHVS, CDR2 FNYEAQ. V dropped 5 bases and J dropped 6 bases, with 12 bases sitting between them. This CDR3 comprises 13 residues. CDR3 sequence reads: CASSQQLFDTQYF. CDR3 coding DNA: TGTGCCAGCAGCCAACAGTTGTTCGATACGCAGTATTTT. Complete variable domain (other parts from reference TRBV7-6 and TRBJ2-3): GAGVSQSPRYKVTKRGQDVALRCDPISGHVSLYWYRQALGQGPEFLTYFNYEAQQDKSGLPNDRFSAERPEGSISTLTIQRTEQRDSAMYRCASSQQLFDTQYFGPGTRLTVL.

This clonotype was seen a few times. The chain couples TRBV19 to TRBJ1-1; D ambiguous. The CDR3 is 12 amino acids. V shed 6 bases and J shed 7 bases, with 12 bases lying between them. CDR1 is LNHDA, CDR2 SQIVND, per germline (reference sequence). Here the CDR3 reads CASSPLRREAFF. The CDR3 region has the DNA TGTGCCAGTAGCCCCCTGAGGCGTGAAGCTTTCTTT.

This clonotype turned up a few times. The rearrangement uses TRBV20-1 and TRBJ2-5, with 8 nucleotides matching TRBD2. Looked up from germline, CDR1 is DFQATT and CDR2 is SNEGSKA (reference sequence). V shed 1 base and J 5 bases; nucleotides not matched to a gene: 3. CDR3 length: 13 amino acids. The CDR3 is CSARVPGGETQYF. CDR3 nucleotides: TGCAGTGCTAGAGTACCGGGGGGGGAGACCCAGTACTTC.

The chain is built from TRBV6-6 and TRBJ1-2; possibly TRBD1 for D (5 bases). The CDR3 extends over 13 amino acids. V dropped 8 bases and J dropped 0 bases, with 10 bases sitting between them. From germline, CDR1 is MNHNY and CDR2 SVGAGI (reference sequence). Here the CDR3 reads CASRQLANYGYTF. DNA of the CDR3: TGTGCCAGCCGACAGTTAGCTAACTATGGCTACACCTTC.

In this sample, this clonotype turned up many times. The chain carries TRBV30 and TRBJ2-7, with a tentative D call TRBD2 (6 bases). Trimming pared 0 bases from V and 4 bases from J, leaving 7 bases between. Looked up from germline, CDR1 is GTSNPN and CDR2 is SVGIG (reference sequence). CDR3 size: 12 residues. This CDR3 reads CAWSVEGYEQYF. The CDR3 DNA sequence: TGTGCCTGGAGTGTGGAGGGGTACGAGCAGTACTTC. Full variable domain (remainder filled in from reference TRBV30 and TRBJ2-7): SQTIHQWPATLVQPVGSPLSLECTVEGTSNPNLYWYRQAAGRGLQLLFYSVGIGQISSEVPQNLSASRPQDRQFILSSKKLLLSDSGFYLCAWSVEGYEQYFGPGTRLTVT.

This clonotype was seen more than once but under ten times. This chain connects TRBV7-6 to TRBJ2-3; tentatively, D is TRBD1 or TRBD2 (6 bases each). The CDR3 loop spans 15 amino acids. Germline assignment: CDR1 SGHVS and CDR2 FNYEAQ. Trimming stripped 3 bases from V and 6 bases from J, with 16 bases between. The CDR3 bases are TGTGCCAGCAGCTTTAGGGGGGACTTCGGGGATACGCAGTATTTT. It specifies CASSFRGDFGDTQYF.

V usage is TRBV7-2 and J usage is TRBJ2-1, with a weak D call TRBD2 (6 bases). V was trimmed by 5 bases and J by 1 base, leaving 15 bases between them. From germline, CDR1 is SGHTA and CDR2 FQGNSA. The CDR3 is 16 amino acids. CDR3 bases: TGTGCCAGCAGCCCGGTAGGCGGGATTTCCTACAATGAGCAGTTCTTC. This codes for CASSPVGGISYNEQFF.

This clonotype has just a few counts. The J gene is TRBJ2-7, the V gene TRBV27; D is uncertain. The CDR3 is 13 amino acids. V gave up 3 bases and J gave up 0 bases, with 6 bases separating them. CDR1 MNHEY and CDR2 SMNVEV come from the germline V gene (reference sequence). CDR3 in DNA: TGTGCCAGCAGTTTCCTCTTCTCCTACGAGCAGTACTTC. Its protein is CASSFLFSYEQYF.